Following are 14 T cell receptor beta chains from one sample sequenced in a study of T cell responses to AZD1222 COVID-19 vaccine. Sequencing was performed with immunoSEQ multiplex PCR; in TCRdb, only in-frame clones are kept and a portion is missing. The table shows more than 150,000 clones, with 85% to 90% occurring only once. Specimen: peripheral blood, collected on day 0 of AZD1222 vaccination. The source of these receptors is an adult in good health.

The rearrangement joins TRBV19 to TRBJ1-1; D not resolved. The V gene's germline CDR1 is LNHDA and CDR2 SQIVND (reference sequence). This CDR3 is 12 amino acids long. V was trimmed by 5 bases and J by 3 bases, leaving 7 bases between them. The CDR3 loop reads CASSPTDTEAFF. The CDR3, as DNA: TGTGCCAGTAGTCCCACGGACACTGAAGCTTTCTTT.

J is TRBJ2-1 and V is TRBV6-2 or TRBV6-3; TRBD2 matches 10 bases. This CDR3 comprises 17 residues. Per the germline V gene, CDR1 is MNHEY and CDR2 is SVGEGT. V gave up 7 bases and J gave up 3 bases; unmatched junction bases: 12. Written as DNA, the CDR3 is TGTGCCAGCACCCCGGTGGCTAGCGGGAGTGTCTACAATGAGCAGTTCTTC. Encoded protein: CASTPVASGSVYNEQFF.

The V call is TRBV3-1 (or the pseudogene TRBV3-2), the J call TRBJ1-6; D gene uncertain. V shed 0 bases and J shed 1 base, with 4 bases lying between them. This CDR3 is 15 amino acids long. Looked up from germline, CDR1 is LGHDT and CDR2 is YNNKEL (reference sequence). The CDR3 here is CASSQDRSYNSPLHF. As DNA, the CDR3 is TGTGCCAGCAGCCAAGATAGGTCCTATAATTCACCCCTCCACTTT.

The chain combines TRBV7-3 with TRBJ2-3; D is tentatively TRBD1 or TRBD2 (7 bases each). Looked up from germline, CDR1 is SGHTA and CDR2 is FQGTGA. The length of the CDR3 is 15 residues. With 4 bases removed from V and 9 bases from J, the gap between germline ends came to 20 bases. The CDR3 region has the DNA TGTGCCAGCAGCTCGACAGGGAGGGAAGGATGGACGCAGTATTTT. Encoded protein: CASSSTGREGWTQYF.

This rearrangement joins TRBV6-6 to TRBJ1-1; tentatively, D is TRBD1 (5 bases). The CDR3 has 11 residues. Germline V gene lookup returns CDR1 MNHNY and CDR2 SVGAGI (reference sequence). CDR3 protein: CDKGGGTEAFF. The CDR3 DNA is TGTGACAAAGGTGGGGGAACTGAAGCTTTCTTT.

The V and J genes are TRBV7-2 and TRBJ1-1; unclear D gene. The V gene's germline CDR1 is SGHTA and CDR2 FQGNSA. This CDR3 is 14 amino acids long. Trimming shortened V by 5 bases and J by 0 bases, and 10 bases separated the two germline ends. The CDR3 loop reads CASSPVLMNTEAFF. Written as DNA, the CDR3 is TGTGCCAGCAGCCCCGTTTTAATGAACACTGAAGCTTTCTTT.

The CDR3 protein is CASSAARFSPLHF. DNA of the CDR3: TGTGCCAGCAGCGCCGCGCGGTTTTCACCCCTCCACTTT. The rearrangement links TRBV5-4 to TRBJ1-6; D ambiguous. CDR1 and CDR2 from the germline V gene are SGHNT and YYREEE (reference sequence). V lost 4 bases, J lost 9 bases, and 11 bases lay in between. This CDR3 is built from 13 residues.

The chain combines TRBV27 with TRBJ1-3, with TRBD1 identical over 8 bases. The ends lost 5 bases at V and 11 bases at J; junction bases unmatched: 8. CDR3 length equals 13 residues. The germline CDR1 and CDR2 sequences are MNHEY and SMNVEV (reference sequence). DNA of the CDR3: TGTGCCAGCAGTCCGACAGGGGCTTATCCCATATATTTT. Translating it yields CASSPTGAYPIYF.

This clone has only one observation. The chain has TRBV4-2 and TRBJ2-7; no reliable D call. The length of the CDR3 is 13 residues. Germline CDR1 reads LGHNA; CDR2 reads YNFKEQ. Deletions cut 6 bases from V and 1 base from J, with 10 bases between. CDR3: CASRGPESYEQYF. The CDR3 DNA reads TGTGCCAGCAGGGGTCCGGAATCCTACGAGCAGTACTTC.

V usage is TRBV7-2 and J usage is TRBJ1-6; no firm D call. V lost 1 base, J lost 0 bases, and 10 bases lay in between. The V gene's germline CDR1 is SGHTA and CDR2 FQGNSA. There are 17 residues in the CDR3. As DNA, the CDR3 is TGTGCCAGCAGCTTAGGCCCCGCAAGCTCCTATAATTCACCCCTCCACTTT. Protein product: CASSLGPASSYNSPLHF. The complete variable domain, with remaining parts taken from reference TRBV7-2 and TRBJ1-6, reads GAGVSQSPSNKVTEKGKDVELRCDPISGHTALYWYRQSLGQGLEFLIYFQGNSAPDKSGLPSDRFSAERTGGSVSTLTIQRTQQEDSAVYLCASSLGPASSYNSPLHFGNGTRLTVT.

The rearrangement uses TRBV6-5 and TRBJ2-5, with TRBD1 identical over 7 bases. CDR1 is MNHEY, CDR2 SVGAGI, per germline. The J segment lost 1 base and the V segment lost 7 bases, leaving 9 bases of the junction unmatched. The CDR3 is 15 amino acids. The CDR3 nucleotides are TGTGCCAGCACCCTGAATGCAGGGGGCCAAGAGACCCAGTACTTC. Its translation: CASTLNAGGQETQYF.

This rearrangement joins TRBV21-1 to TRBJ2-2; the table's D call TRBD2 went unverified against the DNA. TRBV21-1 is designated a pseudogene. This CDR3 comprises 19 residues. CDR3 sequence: CASSKVIRREESDTGELFF. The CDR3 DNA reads TGTGCCAGCAGCAAAGTAATCCGGCGGGAGGAAAGTGACACCGGGGAGCTGTTTTTT.

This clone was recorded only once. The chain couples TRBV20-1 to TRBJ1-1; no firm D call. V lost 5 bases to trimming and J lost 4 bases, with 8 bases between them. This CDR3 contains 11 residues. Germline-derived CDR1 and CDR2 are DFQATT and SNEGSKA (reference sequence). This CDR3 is CSAFEGTEAFF. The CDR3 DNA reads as TGCAGTGCTTTTGAGGGCACTGAAGCTTTCTTT.

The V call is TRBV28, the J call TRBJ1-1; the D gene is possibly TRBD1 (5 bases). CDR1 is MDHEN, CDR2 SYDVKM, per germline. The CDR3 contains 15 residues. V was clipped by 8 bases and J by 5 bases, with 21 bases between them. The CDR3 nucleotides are TGTGCCAGCTTCACCCTTTACATGGGGGGGACTGAAGCTTTCTTT. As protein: CASFTLYMGGTEAFF.